The rows below give T cell receptor beta chains drawn from one sample of a study of blood T cell repertoires in COVID-19. The protocol was immunoSEQ multiplex PCR, while the TCRdb copy is restricted to in-frame clones and leaves out a portion. The table lists roughly 200,000 clones, about 86% of them singletons. Sequencing used peripheral blood. These receptors all come from a man aged 55 to 70 who had recovered from COVID-19. Each CDR3 is given with its conserved first and last residue. The D gene is left open where the match is weak. Rows give clone size only sometimes, using once, few, many, or a class for an expanded clone.

clone size,J gene,V gene,D gene,CDR3 DNA,CDR3 protein
-,TRBJ2-1,TRBV4-2,TRBD2,TGTGCCAGCAGCCAAGATCGGACAGCGGGGGGAACTAATGAGCAGTTCTTC,CASSQDRTAGGTNEQFF
-,TRBJ2-5,TRBV5-1,TRBD1,TGCGCCAGCAGCTCCACAGGGGGCGAGGGAAAGACCCAGTACTTC,CASSSTGGEGKTQYF
-,TRBJ2-5,TRBV11-2,TRBD1,TGTGCCAGCAGCCGCGACAGGGGGCATCAAGAGACCCAGTACTTC,CASSRDRGHQETQYF
-,TRBJ1-6,TRBV30,TRBD1,TGTGCCTGGAGTGGGCCCGACAGGGGTTATTCACCCCTCCACTTT,CAWSGPDRGYSPLHF
-,TRBJ1-4,TRBV27,-,TGTGCCAGCAGTTTATTAGGCACGGGGGGGAATGAAAAACTGTTTTTT,CASSLLGTGGNEKLFF
-,TRBJ1-5,TRBV12-3/TRBV12-4,-,TGTGCCAGCAGTTTTAACGGTCAGCCCCAGCATTTT,CASSFNGQPQHF
-,TRBJ1-2,TRBV7-2,-,TGTGCCAGCAGCTTGGGTGGGGGGATGGAATATGGCTACACCTTC,CASSLGGGMEYGYTF
-,TRBJ1-1,TRBV5-1,-,TGCGCCAGCAGTCCGGATAGGGGCTGGGGCACTGAAGCTTTCTTT,CASSPDRGWGTEAFF
few,TRBJ1-3,TRBV6-6,-,TGTGCCAGCAGTCGGTCGCTAAATGTCGGTAACTCTGGAAACACCATATATTTT,CASSRSLNVGNSGNTIYF
-,TRBJ1-1,TRBV7-9,-,TGTGCCAGCAGCTTAGACAGCATGAACACTGAAGCTTTCTTT,CASSLDSMNTEAFF
-,TRBJ2-5,TRBV5-1,-,TGCGCCAGCAGCTTTACTCTTCAAGAGACCCAGTACTTC,CASSFTLQETQYF
-,TRBJ2-4,TRBV5-4,-,TGTGCCAGCAGCTTCCGGGACCGAGGGGGAAACATTCAGTACTTC,CASSFRDRGGNIQYF
-,TRBJ2-1,TRBV7-9,TRBD1,TGTGCCAGCAGCTTTGGGACAGGTCTAAATGAGCAGTTCTTC,CASSFGTGLNEQFF
-,TRBJ1-3,TRBV10-3,-,TGTGCCATCAGTCAACAGGGAAACACCATATATTTT,CAISQQGNTIYF
-,TRBJ2-7,TRBV6-5,-,TGTGCCAGCGGTCAGGGATACGAGCAGTACTTC,CASGQGYEQYF
-,TRBJ2-7,TRBV7-9,TRBD1,TGTGCCAGCAGCCGACTCGGGACAGCTACCTACGAGCAGTACTTC,CASSRLGTATYEQYF
-,TRBJ2-1,TRBV14,TRBD2,TGTGCCAGCAGCCAGCTAGCGGGGTCCTACAATGAGCAGTTCTTC,CASSQLAGSYNEQFF
once,TRBJ1-6,TRBV24-1,-,TGTGCCACCAGTGATTTGTCCCCCTCCTCCCTCCACTTT,CATSDLSPSSLHF
once,TRBJ1-1,TRBV18,TRBD1,TGTGCCAGCTCACTCAGGGACAGCTACACTGAAGCTTTCTTT,CASSLRDSYTEAFF
-,TRBJ2-7,TRBV6-1,-,TGTGCCAGCAGTGAAGCGGGGCGGGGAAGAGACTTC,CASSEAGRGRDF
-,TRBJ2-1,TRBV7-2,-,TGTGCCAGCAGCTTAGACATTAATGAGCAGTTCTTC,CASSLDINEQFF
-,TRBJ2-7,TRBV6-5,-,TGTGCCAGCAGGGGGGCACGGGAGCAGTACTTC,CASRGAREQYF
-,TRBJ2-6,TRBV5-8,-,TGTGCCAGCAGCTTGCAGGTATCTGGGGCCAACGTCCTGACTTTC,CASSLQVSGANVLTF
-,TRBJ2-5,TRBV9,TRBD2,TGTGCCAGCAGCGTATCGGCTAGCGGGGCTCAAGAGACCCAGTACTTC,CASSVSASGAQETQYF
once,TRBJ1-1,TRBV29-1,-,TGCAGCGTTACAGTCACGAACACTGAAGCTTTCTTT,CSVTVTNTEAFF
-,TRBJ2-5,TRBV5-1,TRBD1,TGCGCCAGCAGCTCTGTCGGGACAGTCTTACAAGAGACCCAGTACTTC,CASSSVGTVLQETQYF
-,TRBJ2-3,TRBV12-3/TRBV12-4,-,TGTGCCAGCAGGCTAGCTGATACGCAGTATTTT,CASRLADTQYF
-,TRBJ1-3,TRBV24-1,TRBD1,TGTGCCACCAGTGGCGGAGACAGGGGTGGAAACACCATATATTTT,CATSGGDRGGNTIYF
-,TRBJ2-1,TRBV30,-,TGTGCCTGGTCCCGTGACAGGTCTGAGCAGTTCTTC,CAWSRDRSEQFF
-,TRBJ1-6,TRBV9,-,TGTGCCAGGATCCCTTTGACGGGGAGGTCCTATAATTCACCCCTCCACTTT,CARIPLTGRSYNSPLHF
-,TRBJ1-1,TRBV10-3,TRBD1,TGTGCCATCAGTGAGTCGTCACAGGGGTCTGAAGCTTTCTTT,CAISESSQGSEAFF
once,TRBJ1-2,TRBV19,TRBD1,TGTGCCAGTGCTCCGCAGGGGGCGCTTGGCTACACCTTC,CASAPQGALGYTF
-,TRBJ1-1,TRBV30,-,TGTGCCTGGAGTAAGGGGGGGGGTACTGAAGCTTTCTTT,CAWSKGGGTEAFF